The 5 T cell receptor beta chains reported below all come from one sample, sequenced in a study of CXCR3-negative and CXCR3-positive naive CD8 T cells. Study-level results: CXCR3-positive naive cells had more hydrophobic TRB CDR3s than CXCR3-negative naive cells.

These receptors are not linked to any known antigen. Libraries of TRB cDNA were made by 5' RACE and carried UMIs. TCRdb reanalyzed the 5' RACE reads, giving one entry per CDR3 protein sequence and no DNA. There are around 140,000 distinct CDR3 sequences in the sample, with around 0.44% held by the top ten. Sequencing used naive CXCR3+ CD8+ T cells from blood. Subset of the sample: CD45RO-CCR7+CD27+CD95- naive CD8+ T cells expressing CXCR3 (TNR3+). These receptors all come from a human donor in good health. Some clones in this sample may be carry-over from other donors' samples.

This sequence joins TRBV11-2 and TRBJ1-1. Germline lookup yields CDR1 SGHAT and CDR2 FQNNGV. The CDR3 extends over 14 amino acids. CDR3 amino acids: CASSFKDTNTEAFF. Full variable domain (rest looked up from reference TRBV11-2 and TRBJ1-1): EAGVAQSPRYKIIEKRQSVAFWCNPISGHATLYWYQQILGQGPKLLIQFQNNGVVDDSQLPKDRFSAERLKGVDSTLKIQPAKLEDSAVYLCASSFKDTNTEAFFGQGTRLTVV.

The CDR3 sequence: CASSHGKDRPLQETQYF. V is TRBV3-1 and J is TRBJ2-5; checking the TCRdb D call of TRBD1 is not possible without DNA. This CDR3 contains 17 residues. In germline, CDR1 is LGHDT, CDR2 YNNKEL (reference sequence).

The chain joins TRBV4-1 to TRBJ2-1; no DNA is available, so the TRBD2 call from TCRdb remains unchecked. Looked up from germline, CDR1 is MGHRA and CDR2 is YSYEKL. This CDR3 is built from 15 residues. CDR3 sequence reads: CASSQDRRDYNEQFF.

The rearrangement uses TRBV29-1 and TRBJ2-2; TCRdb's assignment of TRBD2 cannot be checked, as there is no DNA. The CDR3 length is 12 residues. The germline V gene encodes CDR1 SQVTM and CDR2 ANQGSEA. This CDR3 reads CSAYGGSGELFF.

The rearrangement uses TRBV7-9 and TRBJ2-3. Germline CDR1 and CDR2: SEHNR and FQNEAQ (reference sequence). This CDR3 region has 15 residues. CDR3: CASSFGRASTDTQYF.